Below, one T cell receptor beta chain is given with its context. Its specificity is not known. J was trimmed by 6 bases and V by 1 base; bases with no gene match: 12. The CDR3 spans 17 residues. Germline CDR1 is KGHSH and CDR2 is LQKENI. These data belong to a study of cytomegalovirus exposure and HLA in healthy donors. Study-level information: The roughly 700 first-cohort repertoires shared a platform with the 130 or so validation repertoires, as reported in a later analysis. Study-wide points: Cytomegalovirus-associated status was assigned to about 160 TCR beta chains. It was found in a later analysis that first-cohort TCR clusters tended to co-occur in the 120 validation repertoires.

The assay was immunoSEQ multiplex PCR, and TCRdb's table has in-frame clones only and misses some. The data hold about 170,000 clones, with more than 75% observed a single time. The chain has TRBV18 and TRBJ2-3; 8 nucleotides match TRBD2. Material: PBMCs. The sequence was obtained from a woman aged 25-40 years in good health and CMV-seronegative. CDR3: CASSPLGGGPSADTQYF. The DNA of the CDR3 is TGTGCCAGCTCACCACTTGGCGGGGGGCCATCCGCGGATACGCAGTATTTT. Full variable domain (missing parts from reference TRBV18 and TRBJ2-3): NAGVMQNPRHLVRRRGQEARLRCSPMKGHSHVYWYRQLPEEGLKFMVYLQKENIIDESGMPKERFSAEFPKEGPSILRIQQVVRGDSAAYFCASSPLGGGPSADTQYFGPGTRLTVL.